Listed here are 15 T cell receptor beta chains from one sample, sequenced in a study of shared clonotypes between healthy human individuals. TCRdb's table, derived via immunoSEQ multiplex PCR, lists solely in-frame clones and lacks some. The sample lists approximately 400,000 clones, 96% seen once, with approximately 0.3% in the top ten. The source material was memory CD8+ T cells sorted from blood. Regarding subset: CD45RO+ cells pooled with CCR7-negative TemRA cells. The receptors stem from a man younger than 40 in good health.

The chain employs TRBV28 and TRBJ2-7, with D possibly TRBD1 on 5 matching bases. V gave up 5 bases and J gave up 3 bases, with 17 bases separating them. Germline V gene data show CDR1 as MDHEN and CDR2 as SYDVKM. The CDR3 spans 15 residues. The CDR3 DNA is TGTGCCAGCAGTCCACTACAGGTCTCATTCTACGAGCAGTACTTC. Its protein is CASSPLQVSFYEQYF. The full variable domain, its missing parts supplied by reference TRBV28 and TRBJ2-7, is DVKVTQSSRYLVKRTGEKVFLECVQDMDHENMFWYRQDPGLGLRLIYFSYDVKMKEKGDIPEGYSVSREKKERFSLILESASTNQTSMYLCASSPLQVSFYEQYFGPGTRLTVT.

This chain joins TRBV29-1 and TRBJ1-2, with D unclear. V dropped 3 bases and J dropped 0 bases, with 2 bases sitting between them. CDR3 length: 11 amino acids. From germline, CDR1 is SQVTM and CDR2 ANQGSEA. The chain's CDR3 is CSVEANYGYTF. CDR3 bases: TGCAGCGTTGAGGCTAACTATGGCTACACCTTC. Supplemented by reference TRBV29-1 and TRBJ1-2, the full variable domain reads SAVISQKPSRDICQRGTSLTIQCQVDSQVTMMFWYRQQPGQSLTLIATANQGSEATYESGFVIDKFPISRPNLTFSTLTVSNMSPEDSSIYLCSVEANYGYTFGSGTRLTVV.

This chain uses TRBV19 with TRBJ2-2; the match to TRBD1 covers 7 bases. With 1 base clipped from V and 0 bases from J, the junction kept 11 bases outside the gene matches. This CDR3 has 19 residues. Per germline, CDR1 LNHDA and CDR2 SQIVND (reference sequence). DNA of the CDR3: TGTGCCAGTAGTATAGGCAATCGGGACAGAACTTCGAACACCGGGGAGCTGTTTTTT. This gives the protein CASSIGNRDRTSNTGELFF.

This clone came up once. The rearrangement links TRBV9 to TRBJ2-3; TRBD2 aligns across 9 bases. The V segment lost 3 bases and the J segment 4 bases; nucleotides outside the gene matches: 12. There are 17 residues in the CDR3. CDR1 and CDR2 (germline): SGDLS, YYNGEE. In nucleotides, the CDR3 is TGTGCCAGCAGCGGGGGTCGGTCGCGGGAGGGCCCAGATACGCAGTATTTT. This encodes CASSGGRSREGPDTQYF.

The rearrangement uses TRBV5-1 and TRBJ2-4; 9 nucleotides align to TRBD2. V dropped 4 bases and J dropped 0; count of bases not matched to a gene: 5. CDR1 is SGHRS, CDR2 YFSETQ, per germline. The CDR3 contains 16 residues. CDR3 DNA sequence: TGCGCCAGCAGCCCCCTAGCGGGGTTAGCCAAAAACATTCAGTACTTC. Residues: CASSPLAGLAKNIQYF.

The V gene is TRBV5-6, the J gene TRBJ2-5; a weak D match, TRBD2 (5 bases). CDR3 length: 13 residues. Germline V CDR1 and CDR2: SGHDT, YYEEEE. Trimming took off 3 bases at V and 5 bases at J, with 11 bases between the two ends. The CDR3 sequence: CASSSWPGETQYF. CDR3 nucleotides: TGTGCCAGCAGCTCCTGGCCGGGGGAGACCCAGTACTTC.

The chain has TRBV19 and TRBJ2-7; D is possibly TRBD1 (7 bases). Germline V lookup: CDR1 LNHDA, CDR2 SQIVND (reference sequence). V was cut by 1 base and J by 3 bases, with 13 bases left in between. The CDR3 consists of 15 residues. The CDR3 DNA is TGTGCCAGTAGTATAGGACAGGGAGGAGGCTACGAGCAGTACTTC. Protein product: CASSIGQGGGYEQYF. Combining the CDR3 with reference TRBV19 and TRBJ2-7 gives the whole variable domain DGGITQSPKYLFRKEGQNVTLSCEQNLNHDAMYWYRQDPGQGLRLIYYSQIVNDFQKGDIAEGYSVSREKKESFPLTVTSAQKNPTAFYLCASSIGQGGGYEQYFGPGTRLTVT.

The chain carries TRBV9 and TRBJ2-2; 15 nucleotides align to TRBD2. CDR3 length: 16 amino acids. The junction had 4 bases not matched to a gene; V was cut back by 3 bases and J by 7 bases. Germline CDR1 SGDLS, CDR2 YYNGEE. CDR3 coding DNA: TGTGCCAGCAGCGCCGGGACTAGCGGGAGGTACGGGGAGCTGTTTTTT. It encodes CASSAGTSGRYGELFF.

V gene TRBV18 combines with J gene TRBJ1-3; D gene ambiguous. The germline gives CDR1 KGHSH, CDR2 LQKENI. The CDR3 loop spans 16 amino acids. V dropped 5 bases and J dropped 3 bases, with 17 bases sitting between them. CDR3 DNA sequence: TGTGCCAGCTCAAAGGACGAGGCGAATCGTGGAAACACCATATATTTT. It is translated as CASSKDEANRGNTIYF.

This clone was seen a single time. The V and J genes are TRBV29-1 and TRBJ1-5; D is possibly TRBD1 (5 bases). This CDR3 spans 14 amino acids. Trimming stripped 6 bases from V and 6 bases from J, with 18 bases between. Germline V gene sequence: CDR1 SQVTM, CDR2 ANQGSEA. The CDR3 reads CSVLLGAVGQPQHF. The CDR3 nucleotides read TGCAGCGTCCTACTCGGGGCCGTGGGTCAGCCCCAGCATTTT.

J is TRBJ2-5 and V is TRBV6-5, with D tentatively TRBD1 or TRBD2 (7 bases each). The V gene lost 8 bases and the J gene lost 2 bases, with 18 bases spanning the gap. This CDR3 is built from 15 residues. Germline lookup yields CDR1 MNHEY and CDR2 SVGAGI. For the CDR3, the DNA is TGTGCCAGCTCGACAGGGAGGGGGGGGCAAGAGACCCAGTACTTC. This encodes CASSTGRGGQETQYF.

This clone was counted once. The rearrangement joins TRBV5-1 to TRBJ2-7, with a weak D call TRBD1 (5 bases). V lost 4 bases, J lost 4 bases, and 12 bases lay in between. This CDR3 comprises 13 residues. Germline assignment: CDR1 SGHRS and CDR2 YFSETQ. CDR3 loop: CASSPRQKYEQYF. In nucleotides, the CDR3 is TGCGCCAGCAGCCCCCGACAGAAGTACGAGCAGTACTTC.

The V call is TRBV28, the J call TRBJ2-5, with D possibly called TRBD1 or TRBD2 (5 bases each). V dropped 4 bases and J dropped 5 bases, with 17 bases sitting between them. Germline V lookup: CDR1 MDHEN, CDR2 SYDVKM. There are 15 residues in the CDR3. The CDR3 region has the DNA TGTGCCAGCAGTTCCCGGGACCGACATGGGGAGACCCAGTACTTC. The encoded protein is CASSSRDRHGETQYF.

This clone was counted a single time. The V call is TRBV7-2, the J call TRBJ2-1; 9 bases are a match to TRBD2. Germline CDR1 reads SGHTA; CDR2 reads FQGNSA. After removal of 5 bases from V and 9 bases from J, the junction contained 17 bases not matched to a gene. The CDR3 spans 17 residues. CDR3 nucleotide sequence: TGTGCCAGCAGCCCGGGGCCAGCTAGCGGGAAAAGAATTGAGCAGTTCTTC. Amino acids: CASSPGPASGKRIEQFF.

The rearrangement links TRBV19 to TRBJ2-7; D might be TRBD1 (5 bases). This CDR3 is built from 13 residues. CDR1 is LNHDA and CDR2 is SQIVND in the germline V gene (reference sequence). Trimming stripped 8 bases from V and 2 bases from J, with 13 bases between. In nucleotides, the CDR3 is TGTGCCAGTGCAGCAGGGCGTACCTACGAGCAGTACTTC. This translates into CASAAGRTYEQYF.